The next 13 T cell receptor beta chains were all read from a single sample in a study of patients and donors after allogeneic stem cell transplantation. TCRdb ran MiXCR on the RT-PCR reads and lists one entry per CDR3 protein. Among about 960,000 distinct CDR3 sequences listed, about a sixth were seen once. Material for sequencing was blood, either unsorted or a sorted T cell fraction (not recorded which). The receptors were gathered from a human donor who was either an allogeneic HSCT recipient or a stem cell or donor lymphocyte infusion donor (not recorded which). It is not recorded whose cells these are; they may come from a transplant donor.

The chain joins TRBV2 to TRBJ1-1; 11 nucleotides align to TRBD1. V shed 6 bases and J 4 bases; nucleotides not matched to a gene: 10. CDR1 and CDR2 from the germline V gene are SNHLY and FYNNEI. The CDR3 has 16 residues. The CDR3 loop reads CASRLFPGQGGTEAFF. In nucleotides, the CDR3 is TGTGCCAGCAGACTTTTCCCGGGACAGGGGGGCACTGAAGCTTTCTTT.

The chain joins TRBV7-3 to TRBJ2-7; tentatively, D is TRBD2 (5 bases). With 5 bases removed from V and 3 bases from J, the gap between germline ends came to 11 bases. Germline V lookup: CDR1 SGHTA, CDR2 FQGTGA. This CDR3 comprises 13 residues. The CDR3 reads CASSLTTNYEQYF. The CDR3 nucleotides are TGTGCCAGCAGCCTGACTACTAACTACGAGCAGTACTTC.

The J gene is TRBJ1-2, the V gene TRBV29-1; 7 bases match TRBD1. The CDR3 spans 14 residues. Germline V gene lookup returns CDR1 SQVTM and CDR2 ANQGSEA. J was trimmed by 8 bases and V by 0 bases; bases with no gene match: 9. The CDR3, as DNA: TGCAGCGTTGAAGAGAGGAGGGGGCAGGACGGCTACACCTTC. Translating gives CSVEERRGQDGYTF.

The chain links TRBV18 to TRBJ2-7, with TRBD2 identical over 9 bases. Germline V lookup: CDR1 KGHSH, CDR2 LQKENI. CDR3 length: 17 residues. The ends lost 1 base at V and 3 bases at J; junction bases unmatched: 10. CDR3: CASSPLAGAHPHYEQYF. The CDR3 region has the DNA TGTGCCAGCTCACCACTAGCGGGGGCCCACCCCCACTACGAGCAGTACTTC.

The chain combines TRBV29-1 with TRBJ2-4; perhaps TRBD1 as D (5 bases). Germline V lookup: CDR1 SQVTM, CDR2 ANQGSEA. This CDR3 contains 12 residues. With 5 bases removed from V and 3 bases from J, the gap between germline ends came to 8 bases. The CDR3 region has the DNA TGCAGCGTTCGACAGTACAAAAACATTCAGTACTTC. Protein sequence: CSVRQYKNIQYF. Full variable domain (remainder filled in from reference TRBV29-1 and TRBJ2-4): SAVISQKPSRDICQRGTSLTIQCQVDSQVTMMFWYRQQPGQSLTLIATANQGSEATYESGFVIDKFPISRPNLTFSTLTVSNMSPEDSSIYLCSVRQYKNIQYFGAGTRLSVL.

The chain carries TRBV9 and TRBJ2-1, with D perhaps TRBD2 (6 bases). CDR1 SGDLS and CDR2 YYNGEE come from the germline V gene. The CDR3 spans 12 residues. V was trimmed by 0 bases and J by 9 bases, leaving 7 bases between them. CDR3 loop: CASSVARGEQFF. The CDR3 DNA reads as TGTGCCAGCAGCGTAGCGCGGGGTGAGCAGTTCTTC.

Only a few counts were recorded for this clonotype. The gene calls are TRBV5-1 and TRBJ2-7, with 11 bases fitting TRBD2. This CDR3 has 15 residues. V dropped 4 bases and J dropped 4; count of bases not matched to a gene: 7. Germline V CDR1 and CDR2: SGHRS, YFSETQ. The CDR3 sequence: CASSPSGLAVYEQYF. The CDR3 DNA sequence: TGCGCCAGCAGCCCCTCGGGACTAGCGGTTTACGAGCAGTACTTC.

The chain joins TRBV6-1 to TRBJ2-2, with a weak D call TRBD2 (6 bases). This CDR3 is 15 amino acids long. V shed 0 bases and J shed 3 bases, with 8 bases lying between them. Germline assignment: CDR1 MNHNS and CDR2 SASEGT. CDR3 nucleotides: TGTGCCAGCAGTGAAGCGGGGGGTTACACCGGGGAGCTGTTTTTT. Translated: CASSEAGGYTGELFF.

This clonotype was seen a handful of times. The CDR3 is CSALTLAKNIQYF. The CDR3 DNA follows: TGCAGTGCTCTGACATTAGCCAAAAACATTCAGTACTTC. This chain joins TRBV20-1 and TRBJ2-4; no definite D call. The V gene lost 5 bases and the J gene lost 0 bases, with 8 bases spanning the gap. Germline V gives CDR1 DFQATT, CDR2 SNEGSKA (reference sequence). The CDR3 loop spans 13 amino acids.

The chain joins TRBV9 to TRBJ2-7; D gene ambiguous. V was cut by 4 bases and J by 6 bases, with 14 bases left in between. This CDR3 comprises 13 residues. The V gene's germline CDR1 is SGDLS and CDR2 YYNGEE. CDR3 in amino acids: CASSFGPHIEQYF. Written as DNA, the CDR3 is TGTGCCAGCAGCTTCGGGCCGCATATCGAGCAGTACTTC.

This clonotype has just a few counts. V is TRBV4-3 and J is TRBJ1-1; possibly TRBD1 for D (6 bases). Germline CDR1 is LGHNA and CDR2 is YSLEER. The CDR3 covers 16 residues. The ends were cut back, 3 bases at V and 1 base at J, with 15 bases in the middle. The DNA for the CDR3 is TGCGCCAGCAGCCATCAATCATTGGGGGCGAACACTGAAGCTTTCTTT. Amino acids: CASSHQSLGANTEAFF.

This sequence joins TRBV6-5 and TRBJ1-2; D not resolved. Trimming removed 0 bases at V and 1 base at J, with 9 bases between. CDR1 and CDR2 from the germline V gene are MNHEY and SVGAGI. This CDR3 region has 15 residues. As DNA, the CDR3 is TGTGCCAGCAGTTACTCCCCGGGAGTTAACTATGGCTACACCTTC. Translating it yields CASSYSPGVNYGYTF.

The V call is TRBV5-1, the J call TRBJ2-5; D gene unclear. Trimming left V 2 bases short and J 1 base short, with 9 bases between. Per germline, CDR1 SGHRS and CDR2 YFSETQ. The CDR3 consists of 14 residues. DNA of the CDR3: TGCGCCAGCAGCTTTTCATCCAGCCAAGAGACCCAGTACTTC. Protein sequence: CASSFSSSQETQYF.